A selection of T cell receptor beta chains follows, all from one sample in a study of HIV-infected children after antiretroviral therapy interruption. TCRdb re-called the 3' RACE reads through MiXCR, storing one row per CDR3 protein. In the table there are about 89,000 distinct CDR3 sequences, less than 7% of which are singletons. Sample: CD45RA+ CD4+ T cells from PBMCs, pooled from several time points, taken from a donor given antiretroviral therapy, either interrupted or continuous. The receptors originated from a pool of human donors with HIV. CDR3s include the opening cysteine and the closing phenylalanine or tryptophan. Each record gives: J gene, V gene, clone size, D gene, CDR3 DNA, CDR3 protein. D genes are given only for firm matches. Clone size, where shown, is once, few, many, or a class for clones that have expanded.

TRBJ1-1 TRBV7-2 many - TGTGCCAGCAGCCCGAGGCCTCGTAGCACTGAAGCTTTCTTT CASSPRPRSTEAFF
TRBJ2-4 TRBV6-2/TRBV6-3 few - TGTGCCAGCAGTTACTCGAATGCCCGGACAGCAAAGTACTTC CASSYSNARTAKYF
TRBJ2-1 TRBV7-9 many - TGTGCCAGCAGGACTATTGACAGGCTGAAAGCCTACAATGAGCAGTTCTTC CASRTIDRLKAYNEQFF
TRBJ2-7 TRBV20-1 many TRBD1 TGCAGTGCTGGAGTGGGACAGGGGGCGTACGAGCAGTACTTC CSAGVGQGAYEQYF
TRBJ2-5 TRBV6-5 many - TGTGCCAGCAGTTACTCCCCGGGCGTGGAGACCCAGTACTTC CASSYSPGVETQYF
TRBJ2-5 TRBV2 many TRBD2 TGTGCCAGCAGCCAAATCCCACCCAGCGGGAGAAGCAGAGAGACCCAGTACTTC CASSQIPPSGRSRETQYF
TRBJ2-5 TRBV12-3/TRBV12-4 many - TGTGCCAGCAGTTACGTAAAGGTCGGGGGACAAGGGGAAGAGACCCAGTACTTC CASSYVKVGGQGEETQYF
TRBJ2-3 TRBV20-1 many - TGCAGTGCTACTACAATAGGTCTTACGCAGTATTTT CSATTIGLTQYF
TRBJ2-1 TRBV18 - - TGTGCCAGCTCACCATCTTCAGGGTACGATGAGCAGTTCTTC CASSPSSGYDEQFF
TRBJ1-1 TRBV10-3 - - TGTGCCATCAGTGATGTAGTAAGAAACACTGAAGCTTTCTTT CAISDVVRNTEAFF
TRBJ2-7 TRBV3-1 many - TGTGCCAGCAGCCGCAAACCACAGACAGGAATCAGCTCCTACGAGCAGTACTTC CASSRKPQTGISSYEQYF
TRBJ1-3 TRBV3-1 many - TGTGCCAGCAGCCACAGCCGGAGAAACTCTGGAAACACCATATATTTT CASSHSRRNSGNTIYF
TRBJ2-1 TRBV29-1 many - TGCAGCGTTGATGGGGGGGCGTACAATGAGCAGTTCTTC CSVDGGAYNEQFF
TRBJ2-1 TRBV10-2 - - TGCGCCAGCAGTGGGGGGGTGGGGGGCGGTGAGCAGTTCTTC CASSGGVGGGEQFF
TRBJ1-1 TRBV20-1 many TRBD1 TGCAGTGCTAGCTCGACAGGGGCTAACTATCGGAACACTGAAGCTTTCTTT CSASSTGANYRNTEAFF
TRBJ2-5 TRBV20-1 many - TGCAGTGCTATATGGGAGACCCAGTACTTC CSAIWETQYF
TRBJ2-5 TRBV4-1 - TRBD2 TGCGCCAGCAGCCAAGCCCGGGAGCGGGGGACCCAGTACTTC CASSQARERGTQYF
TRBJ1-1 TRBV6-6 many - TGTGCCAGCAGCCGAAACAAGAACACTGAAGCTTTCTTT CASSRNKNTEAFF
TRBJ1-1 TRBV6-4 many TRBD1 TGTGCCAGCAGTGACACAGGGGATACTGAAGCTTTCTTT CASSDTGDTEAFF
TRBJ2-5 TRBV20-1 many TRBD2 TGCAGTGCTAGTCCGAGCGGGGGAAGTTGGGAGACCCAGTACTTC CSASPSGGSWETQYF
TRBJ2-3 TRBV12-3/TRBV12-4 many - TGTGCCAGCAGTTTGTGGGGTACTAGCACAGATACGCAGTATTTT CASSLWGTSTDTQYF
TRBJ2-3 TRBV12-3/TRBV12-4 many - TGTGCCAGCAGTCCCCAAAACGGAGGTACGCAGTATTTT CASSPQNGGTQYF
TRBJ2-7 TRBV30 many TRBD2 TGTGCCTGGACCCCGGCGGGGGTCTACGAGCAGTACTTC CAWTPAGVYEQYF
TRBJ2-3 TRBV6-5 - - TGTGGGGGGGGAGGGGGACGGGATGCAGATACGCAGTATTTT CGGGGGRDADTQYF
TRBJ1-1 TRBV2 many - TGTGCCAGGACACAGGGCGCAGGCACTGAAGCTTTCTTT CARTQGAGTEAFF
TRBJ2-7 TRBV7-2 many - TGTGCCAGCAGCTTAGGGGGACGGGGGCAAGGCGAGCAGTACTTC CASSLGGRGQGEQYF
TRBJ1-1 TRBV14 many - TGTGCCAGCAGCCGCCGGTTGATGGCAACCTTCTCTGAAGCTTTCTTT CASSRRLMATFSEAFF
TRBJ1-6 TRBV28 many - TGTGCCAGCCAACTAGGGGGTTCACCCCTCCACTTT CASQLGGSPLHF
TRBJ2-3 TRBV5-1 many TRBD2 TGCGCCAGCAGCTTGGGGTCCGGAGCGGGGCTTCACCCGCAGTATTTT CASSLGSGAGLHPQYF
TRBJ1-5 TRBV20-1 many - TGCAGTGCTAGAGAGGAAAATCAGCCCCAGCATTTT CSAREENQPQHF
TRBJ2-7 TRBV20-1 - - TGCAGTGCTAGTATTGGGACCTACGAGCAGTACTTC CSASIGTYEQYF
TRBJ1-1 TRBV5-5 - - TGTGCCAGCACATTGGAGGGGGGTTTTACTGAAGCTTTCTTT CASTLEGGFTEAFF
TRBJ1-1 TRBV5-1 many TRBD1 TGCGCCAGCAGCTTTGGACAGGCCGGGAAAGAAGCTTTCTTT CASSFGQAGKEAFF
TRBJ2-3 TRBV5-1 many - TGCGCCAGCAGCATCTCCTCAGGGTCGGGAGATACGCAGTATTTT CASSISSGSGDTQYF
TRBJ1-3 TRBV2 many - TGTGCCAGCAGTGTATTACTCTCTGGAAACACCATATATTTT CASSVLLSGNTIYF
TRBJ1-6 TRBV5-1 - - TGCGCCAGCAGCGAGGGACCGGATAATTCACCCCTCCACTTT CASSEGPDNSPLHF
TRBJ2-3 TRBV5-1 many - TGCGCCAGCAGCTTCGGGGAATACACAGATACGCAGTATTTT CASSFGEYTDTQYF